Presented here are 19 T cell receptor beta chains from one specimen sequenced in a study of CD8 T cells in ankylosing spondylitis (dated by TCRdb to 2016 to 2017). Library construction relied on 5' RACE. The listed sequencing device is Illumina HiSeq 2500. TCRdb ran its own pipeline on the public reads, namely fastp trimming at Q25 and MiXCR clone calling, and kept in-frame beta chains. Every entry covers one CDR3 protein and lists the most common genes and DNA from its rows. The sample profile shows roughly 230,000 distinct CDR3 sequences; approximately 8.4% of them were found once. The ten largest clones represent roughly 4.9% of the sample. The sample consisted of blood, either unsorted or a sorted T cell fraction (not recorded which). Every receptor here comes from a female donor with ankylosing spondylitis or in good health (not recorded which).

This chain uses TRBV18 with TRBJ1-4; 12 positions match TRBD1. CDR1 is KGHSH and CDR2 is LQKENI in the germline V gene. V lost 3 bases to trimming and J lost 8 bases; unmatched junction nucleotides: 4. The CDR3 length is 15 residues. The CDR3 DNA reads as TGTGCCAGCTCACCGATGGGACAGGGGGCCGAAAAACTGTTTTTT. This encodes CASSPMGQGAEKLFF.

This clonotype was counted at least ten times. The chain uses TRBV4-2 and TRBJ1-2; no clear D. The germline V gene encodes CDR1 LGHNA and CDR2 YNFKEQ. V was cut by 0 bases and J by 14 bases, with 25 bases left in between. This CDR3 is 16 amino acids long. DNA of the CDR3: TGTGCCAGCAGCCAAGATCGAACCGCCTTCAAACAACGAGCTACCTTC. It yields the protein CASSQDRTAFKQRATF.

The gene calls are TRBV6-5 and TRBJ1-1; D remains ambiguous. V dropped 4 bases and J dropped 6 bases, with 21 bases sitting between them. The germline V gene encodes CDR1 MNHEY and CDR2 SVGAGI. CDR3 length: 16 amino acids. DNA for the CDR3: TGTGCCAGCAGTTCTTTTTGGGGAGGAGCGGCGGCTGAAGCTTTCTTT. It encodes CASSSFWGGAAAEAFF.

This clonotype turned up a few times. V gene TRBV5-5 combines with J gene TRBJ2-5; tentatively, D is TRBD1 or TRBD2 (5 bases each). V lost 7 bases to trimming and J lost 5 bases, with 12 bases between them. This CDR3 is 12 amino acids long. The germline gives CDR1 SGHKS, CDR2 YYEKEE (reference sequence). This CDR3 is CASQGAGETQYF. The CDR3 DNA sequence: TGTGCCAGCCAAGGGGCGGGCGAGACCCAGTACTTC.

Many counts were recorded for this clonotype. This chain uses TRBV2 with TRBJ2-1, with D unclear. V lost 6 bases to trimming and J lost 6 bases, with 6 bases between them. Germline CDR1 reads SNHLY; CDR2 reads FYNNEI. The CDR3 runs to 11 residues. CDR3 sequence: CASSPFNEQFF. The DNA of the CDR3 is TGTGCCAGCAGCCCCTTCAATGAGCAGTTCTTC. The full variable domain, its missing parts supplied by reference TRBV2 and TRBJ2-1, is EPEVTQTPSHQVTQMGQEVILRCVPISNHLYFYWYRQILGQKVEFLVSFYNNEISEKSEIFDDQFSVERPDGSNFTLKIRSTKLEDSAMYFCASSPFNEQFFGPGTRLTVL.

This chain uses TRBV7-2 with TRBJ1-1; D unclear. Trimming removed 2 bases from V and 1 base from J, with 11 bases in between. The CDR3 sequence is 15 residues long. The germline gives CDR1 SGHTA, CDR2 FQGNSA. Here the CDR3 reads CASSLPPTKNTEAFF. CDR3 nucleotides: TGTGCCAGCAGCTTACCCCCGACCAAGAACACTGAAGCTTTCTTT.

This clonotype was seen a few times. This chain connects TRBV20-1 to TRBJ1-2; 7 positions agree with TRBD1. Germline loops: CDR1 DFQATT, CDR2 SNEGSKA (reference sequence). There are 12 residues in the CDR3. Trimming took 5 bases from V and 2 from J; bases not matched to a gene: 2. CDR3 in amino acids: CSAGGQNYGYTF. The CDR3 bases are TGCAGTGCTGGGGGACAGAACTATGGCTACACCTTC.

This clonotype has at least ten counts. The CDR3 spells CSVEVRLGRETQYF. CDR3 coding DNA: TGCAGCGTTGAAGTTCGCCTTGGGAGGGAGACCCAGTACTTC. The rearrangement links TRBV29-1 to TRBJ2-5; maybe TRBD2 (6 bases). V was trimmed by 1 base and J by 5 bases, leaving 14 bases between them. CDR3 size: 14 residues. The germline CDR1 and CDR2 sequences are SQVTM and ANQGSEA. The variable domain in full, completed from reference TRBV29-1 and TRBJ2-5, reads SAVISQKPSRDICQRGTSLTIQCQVDSQVTMMFWYRQQPGQSLTLIATANQGSEATYESGFVIDKFPISRPNLTFSTLTVSNMSPEDSSIYLCSVEVRLGRETQYFGPGTRLLVL.

This clonotype has at least ten counts. The CDR3 nucleotides read TGTGCCAGCAGAAACTCCGGGGGGACCGAGCAGTACTTC. Amino acids: CASRNSGGTEQYF. The V and J genes are TRBV12-3 or TRBV12-4 and TRBJ2-7; 7 bases fit TRBD2. V was pared by 6 bases and J by 6 bases, with 8 bases of the junction left unmatched. The CDR3 spans 13 residues.

This clonotype was detected only a few times. The CDR3 bases are TGCGCCAGCAGCCCGACGACAGGGGACGAGACCCAGTACTTC. Protein product: CASSPTTGDETQYF. This chain connects TRBV4-3 to TRBJ2-5; 8 bases match TRBD1. Germline CDR1 is LGHNA and CDR2 is YSLEER. The CDR3 is 14 residues long. Trimming at V came to 4 bases and at J to 5 bases, leaving 6 bases not matched to a gene.

This clonotype was detected ten times or more. V usage is TRBV6-5 and J usage is TRBJ1-2, with a possible D match to TRBD1 (6 bases). The CDR3 sequence is 13 residues long. Germline CDR1 MNHEY, CDR2 SVGAGI. Trimming left V 0 bases short and J 8 bases short, with 10 bases between. The CDR3 DNA reads as TGTGCCAGCAGTTACTCGGGGACATCCGGCTACACCTTC. It codes for CASSYSGTSGYTF.

This clonotype was counted a few times. The chain is built from TRBV9 and TRBJ2-1; tentatively, D is TRBD2 (5 bases). The germline gives CDR1 SGDLS, CDR2 YYNGEE. This CDR3 spans 12 amino acids. V was clipped by 0 bases and J by 8 bases, with 6 bases between them. In DNA, the CDR3 is TGTGCCAGCAGCGTAGTCGGGGATGAGCAGTTCTTC. It codes for CASSVVGDEQFF.

As for this clonotype: The junction shows a germline mismatch at one end, possibly a read error. This chain uses TRBV20-1 with TRBJ1-2; 11 bases match TRBD1. This CDR3 comprises 15 residues. Germline values: CDR1 DFQATT, CDR2 SNEGSKA (reference sequence). CDR3 DNA: TGCAGTGCTACTAGGACAGGGGGCCGAGGCTATGCCTACACCTTC. Its protein is CSATRTGGRGYAYTF.

Many counts were recorded for this clonotype. The chain joins TRBV20-1 to TRBJ2-7; 8 bases align to TRBD2. V trimming: 6 bases; J trimming: 1 base; junction bases outside the gene matches: 8. The CDR3 has 14 amino acids. CDR1 and CDR2 (germline): DFQATT, SNEGSKA (reference sequence). CDR3 sequence reads: CSALFAGGSYEQYF. CDR3 nucleotide sequence: TGCAGTGCCCTCTTCGCGGGAGGTTCCTACGAGCAGTACTTC.

In this sample, this clonotype turned up a few times. CDR3 in amino acids: CASSGFGVSEQYF. The CDR3 coding sequence is TGTGCCAGCAGCGGGTTCGGGGTCTCCGAGCAGTACTTC. The chain has TRBV7-9 and TRBJ2-7; TRBD2 might be the D (5 bases). The CDR3 totals 13 residues. The germline V gene encodes CDR1 SEHNR and CDR2 FQNEAQ (reference sequence). Trimming cost V 5 bases and J 6 bases, with 14 bases left between them.

This clonotype was counted ten times or more. The CDR3 here is CASSLPDRAHNEQFF. CDR3 nucleotide sequence: TGTGCCAGCAGCTTACCAGACAGGGCCCACAATGAGCAGTTCTTC. The rearrangement joins TRBV7-9 to TRBJ2-1; 7 bases agree with TRBD1. J lost 5 bases, V lost 2 bases, and 6 bases had no gene match. This CDR3 is 15 amino acids long. Per germline, CDR1 SEHNR and CDR2 FQNEAQ (reference sequence).

This clonotype was observed at least ten times. The rearrangement links TRBV19 to TRBJ1-2, with 7 bases lining up with TRBD1. The CDR3 is 14 amino acids. V lost 0 bases, J lost 4 bases, and 2 bases stayed unmatched. Germline loops: CDR1 LNHDA, CDR2 SQIVND (reference sequence). CDR3 amino acids: CASSIEGTAYGYTF. The CDR3 bases are TGTGCCAGTAGTATAGAAGGGACAGCCTATGGCTACACCTTC.

In this sample, this clonotype turned up many times. The DNA is omitted, as the CDR3 cannot be located on it reliably, and the CDR3 follows TCRdb's listing. V usage is TRBV5-1 and J usage is TRBJ2-2. The CDR3 has 12 residues if both end residues are counted. Germline CDR1 SGHRS, CDR2 YFSETQ. The CDR3 reads CASSQYVGELFF.

This clonotype showed up many times. This chain links TRBV7-9 with TRBJ2-1; the D call may be TRBD1 or TRBD2 (5 bases each). The CDR3 totals 16 residues. Germline V gene lookup returns CDR1 SEHNR and CDR2 FQNEAQ (reference sequence). V was cut by 2 bases and J by 6 bases, with 17 bases left in between. CDR3 sequence (DNA): TGTGCCAGCAGCTTATCTTTATCCGGGACGCTCAATGAGCAGTTCTTC. Its translation is CASSLSLSGTLNEQFF.